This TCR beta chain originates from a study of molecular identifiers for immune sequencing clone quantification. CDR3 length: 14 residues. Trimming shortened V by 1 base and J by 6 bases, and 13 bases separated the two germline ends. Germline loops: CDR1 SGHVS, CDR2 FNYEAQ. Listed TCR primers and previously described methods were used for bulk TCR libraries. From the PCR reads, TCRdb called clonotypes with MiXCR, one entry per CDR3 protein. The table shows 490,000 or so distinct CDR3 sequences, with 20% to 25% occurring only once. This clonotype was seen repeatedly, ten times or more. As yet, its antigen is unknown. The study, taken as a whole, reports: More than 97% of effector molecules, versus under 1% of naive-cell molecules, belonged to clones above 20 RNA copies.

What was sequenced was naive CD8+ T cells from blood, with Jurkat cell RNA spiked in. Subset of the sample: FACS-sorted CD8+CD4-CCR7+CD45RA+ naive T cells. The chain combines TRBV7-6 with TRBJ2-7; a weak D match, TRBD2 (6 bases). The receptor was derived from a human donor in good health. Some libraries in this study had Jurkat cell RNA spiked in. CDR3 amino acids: CASSLGQGGGEQYF. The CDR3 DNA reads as TGTGCCAGCAGCTTAGGTCAGGGAGGAGGCGAGCAGTACTTC.